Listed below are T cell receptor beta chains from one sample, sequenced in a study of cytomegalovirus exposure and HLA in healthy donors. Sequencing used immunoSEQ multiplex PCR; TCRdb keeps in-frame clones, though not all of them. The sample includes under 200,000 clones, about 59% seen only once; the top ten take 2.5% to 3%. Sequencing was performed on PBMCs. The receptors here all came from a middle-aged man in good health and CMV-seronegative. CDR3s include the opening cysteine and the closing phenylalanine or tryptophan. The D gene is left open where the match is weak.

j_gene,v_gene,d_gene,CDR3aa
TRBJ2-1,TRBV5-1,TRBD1,CASSTAGTGGYVQFF
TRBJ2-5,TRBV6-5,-,CASSRDTEETQYF
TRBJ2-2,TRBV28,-,CATSSGENTGELFF
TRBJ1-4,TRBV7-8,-,CASSLGRGSSNEKLFF
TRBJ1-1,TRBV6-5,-,CAIKRDGATEAFF
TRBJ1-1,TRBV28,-,CASSLLAVEAFF
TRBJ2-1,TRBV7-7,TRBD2,CASSQGLAGDEQFF
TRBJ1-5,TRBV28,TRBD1,CASRLTGWGQPQHF
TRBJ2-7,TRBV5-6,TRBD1,CASSLSHPYAGQEGEQYF
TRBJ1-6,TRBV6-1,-,CASSEAGQGYNSPLHF
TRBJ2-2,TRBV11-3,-,CASSGGTNTGELFF
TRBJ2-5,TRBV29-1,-,CSVDSQGQETQYF
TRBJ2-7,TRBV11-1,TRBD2,CASSRGSGGSYEQYF
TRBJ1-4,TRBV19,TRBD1,CASSSLRDRALEKLFF
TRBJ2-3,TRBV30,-,CAWVPGVDTQYF
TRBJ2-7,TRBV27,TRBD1,CASSFQTGGSYEQYF
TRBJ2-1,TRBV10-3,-,CAVRTHYNEQFF
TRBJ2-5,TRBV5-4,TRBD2,CASRSGTSGEIQETQYF
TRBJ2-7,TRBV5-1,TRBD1,CASTETGQAKYEQYF
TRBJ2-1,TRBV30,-,CAWIPFLNEQFF
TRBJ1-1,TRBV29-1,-,CSVGTGLNTEAFF
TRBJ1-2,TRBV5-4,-,CASSFGQTLAYGYTF
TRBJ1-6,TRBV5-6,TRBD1,CASTRTGQGNSPLHF
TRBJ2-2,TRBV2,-,CASSDDSNTGELFF
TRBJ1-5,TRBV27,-,CASSLAGYGQPQHF
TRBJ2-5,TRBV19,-,CASSITLSGETQYF
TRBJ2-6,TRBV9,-,CASSGVNSGANVLTF
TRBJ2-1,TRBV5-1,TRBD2,CASSLARWTSAYNEQFF